This T cell receptor (beta chain) was obtained from a study of shared clonotypes between healthy human individuals. General study points: What rarefaction showed was incomplete sorted-subset sequencing despite large depth.

As to this clone: Its cognate antigen is unknown.

Per the germline V gene, CDR1 is MDHEN and CDR2 is SYDVKM. V was cut by 5 bases and J by 4 bases, with 14 bases left in between. The length of the CDR3 is 14 residues. Evenly divided among several immunoSEQ plates was the genomic DNA of each subset. Original methodology: ImmunoSEQ junction-only sequences lacked quality scores, so their filtering differed. Profiling relied on immunoSEQ multiplex PCR, and the TCRdb table lists in-frame clones only, not all of them. For V, J and clone size, that table is used; D and trimming come from the DNA. The sample holds 2,500,000 or so clones; 93% are singletons and the top ten take 0.36%.

The source is a man aged 18 to 30 in good health. Some clones in this sample may be carry-over from other donors' samples. Sequencing was carried out using naive CD4+ T cells from PBMCs. Regarding subset: CD45RA+ positively selected. The chain employs TRBV28 and TRBJ1-2; D uncertain. CDR3 coding DNA: TGTGCCAGCAGTAACTCGGACGGGCTCTATGGCTACACCTTC. Translation: CASSNSDGLYGYTF.